Each of the 25 T cell receptor beta chains below was sequenced from the same sample in a study of control samples from healthy donors and cancer patients. TCRdb's table, derived via immunoSEQ multiplex PCR, lists solely in-frame clones and lacks some. This sample has 350,000 to 450,000 clones, with about nine tenths found just once. Sequenced material: PBMCs. All receptors come from a middle-aged man with head and neck cancer.

The chain uses TRBV5-5 and TRBJ2-7; 8 nucleotides align to TRBD2. From germline, CDR1 is SGHKS and CDR2 YYEKEE (reference sequence). This CDR3 comprises 15 residues. The V segment lost 4 bases and the J segment 2 bases; nucleotides outside the gene matches: 8. CDR3 sequence reads: CASSREGLPTYEQYF. The CDR3 region has the DNA TGTGCCAGCAGCCGGGAGGGACTCCCAACCTACGAGCAGTACTTC.

The V gene is TRBV11-2, the J gene TRBJ1-2; no clear D. Trimming removed 1 base at V and 4 bases at J, with 10 bases between. The CDR3 runs 14 residues. Germline CDR1 is SGHAT and CDR2 is FQNNGV. CDR3 coding DNA: TGTGCCAGCAGCTTAGGACTCGAGCTCTATGGCTACACCTTC. Translated: CASSLGLELYGYTF.

V usage is TRBV2 and J usage is TRBJ1-1; the D gene is possibly TRBD1 (5 bases). CDR1 is SNHLY, CDR2 FYNNEI, per germline. V lost 7 bases and J lost 2, with 17 bases in between. The CDR3 is 15 residues long. The CDR3: CASMRGLGFNTEAFF. CDR3 DNA sequence: TGTGCCAGCATGAGGGGTCTGGGGTTCAACACTGAAGCTTTCTTT.

The CDR3 here is CASSLVGDRSSTDTQYF. As DNA, the CDR3 is TGCGCCAGCAGCTTGGTCGGGGATCGTTCTAGCACAGATACGCAGTATTTT. The J gene is TRBJ2-3, the V gene TRBV5-1, with D perhaps TRBD2 (5 bases). The germline V gene has CDR1 SGHRS and CDR2 YFSETQ. This CDR3 comprises 17 residues. V was clipped by 0 bases and J by 0 bases, with 14 bases between them.

This chain connects TRBV5-1 to TRBJ2-6; possible D gene TRBD1, 5 bases. The CDR3 is 16 amino acids. Germline V gives CDR1 SGHRS, CDR2 YFSETQ. Trimming shortened V by 2 bases and J by 1 base, and 10 bases separated the two germline ends. CDR3 region: CASSFGAVSGANVLTF. In DNA form, the CDR3 reads TGCGCCAGCAGCTTTGGGGCGGTTTCTGGGGCCAACGTCCTGACTTTC.

The chain is built from TRBV2 and TRBJ2-7, with D maybe TRBD1 (6 bases). Germline values: CDR1 SNHLY, CDR2 FYNNEI. Trimming took off 4 bases at V and 3 bases at J, with 13 bases between the two ends. This CDR3 comprises 14 residues. Here the CDR3 DNA reads TGTGCCAGCAGTGTGGCAGGGGCTCGCTACGAGCAGTACTTC. Its protein product is CASSVAGARYEQYF. The full variable domain, with the rest looked up from reference TRBV2 and TRBJ2-7, is EPEVTQTPSHQVTQMGQEVILRCVPISNHLYFYWYRQILGQKVEFLVSFYNNEISEKSEIFDDQFSVERPDGSNFTLKIRSTKLEDSAMYFCASSVAGARYEQYFGPGTRLTVT.

V and J are TRBV4-3 and TRBJ1-2; 7 nucleotides agree with TRBD1. Losses at the gene ends were 0 bases for V and 5 bases for J; bases not matched to a gene: 6. Germline loops: CDR1 LGHNA, CDR2 YSLEER. This CDR3 is built from 15 residues. CDR3 region: CASSQDRDRLYGYTF. The CDR3 bases are TGCGCCAGCAGCCAAGATAGGGACAGACTGTATGGCTACACCTTC.

V is TRBV5-5 and J is TRBJ1-1; no reliable D call. The CDR3 has 14 residues. V shed 0 bases and J shed 3 bases, with 9 bases lying between them. Germline CDR1 SGHKS, CDR2 YYEKEE (reference sequence). Written as DNA, the CDR3 is TGTGCCAGCAGCTTGGTAGTCTCTCACACTGAAGCTTTCTTT. Its translation is CASSLVVSHTEAFF.

The J gene is TRBJ2-5, the V gene TRBV20-1, with TRBD2 matching 10 bases. The CDR3 sequence is 15 residues long. V was clipped by 3 bases and J by 7 bases; unmatched bases: 11. CDR1 and CDR2 (germline): DFQATT, SNEGSKA (reference sequence). This chain's CDR3 is CSASSGTSASGTQYF. The DNA for the CDR3 is TGCAGTGCTAGTTCCGGGACTAGCGCCTCGGGGACCCAGTACTTC.

The J gene is TRBJ1-6, the V gene TRBV27; D ambiguous. Germline lookup yields CDR1 MNHEY and CDR2 SMNVEV (reference sequence). The CDR3 runs 15 residues. Trimming took off 2 bases at V and 8 bases at J, with 13 bases between the two ends. Here the CDR3 DNA reads TGTGCCAGCAGTTTAATACCCAGTCTGGATTCACCCCTCCACTTT. This sequence encodes CASSLIPSLDSPLHF.

The chain employs TRBV7-8 and TRBJ1-4; D gene ambiguous. The V end lost 5 bases, the J end lost 0 bases, and 7 bases lay between the germline ends. This CDR3 spans 14 amino acids. The V gene's germline CDR1 is SGHVS and CDR2 FQNEAQ. CDR3 bases: TGTGCCAGCAGCCTGCTCCCAACTAATGAAAAACTGTTTTTT. It yields the protein CASSLLPTNEKLFF.

The chain links TRBV2 to TRBJ2-1; D is uncertain. Trimming took off 6 bases at V and 5 bases at J, with 5 bases between the two ends. The CDR3 runs 11 residues. Per germline, CDR1 SNHLY and CDR2 FYNNEI. CDR3: CASSRNNEQFF. The CDR3 DNA reads as TGTGCCAGCAGCAGAAACAATGAGCAGTTCTTC.

The V gene is TRBV19, the J gene TRBJ2-5, with 9 bases matching TRBD1. V shed 5 bases and J 4 bases; nucleotides not matched to a gene: 5. The CDR3 consists of 14 residues. CDR1 and CDR2 from the germline V gene are LNHDA and SQIVND (reference sequence). The CDR3 DNA reads as TGTGCCAGTAGTGGACAGGGGCAGGGAGAGACCCAGTACTTC. It yields the protein CASSGQGQGETQYF.

This chain links TRBV7-2 with TRBJ1-6; weak D call: TRBD1 (5 bases). Germline V gene data show CDR1 as SGHTA and CDR2 as FQGNSA. The V gene lost 1 base and the J gene lost 9 bases, with 19 bases spanning the gap. The CDR3 covers 17 residues. CDR3 nucleotides: TGTGCCAGCAGCTTAGTACAGGTCCTAGAAGCGTCTTCACCCCTCCACTTT. Protein: CASSLVQVLEASSPLHF.

J is TRBJ1-5 and V is TRBV5-5; D not resolved. The V end lost 4 bases, the J end lost 0 bases, and 11 bases lay between the germline ends. The length of the CDR3 is 15 residues. Germline V lookup: CDR1 SGHKS, CDR2 YYEKEE (reference sequence). CDR3 region: CASSRLRDSNQPQHF. DNA of the CDR3: TGTGCCAGCAGCCGCCTTAGGGATAGCAATCAGCCCCAGCATTTT.

CDR3 in amino acids: CASSEQGPYNEQFF. In DNA, the CDR3 is TGTGCCAGCAGCGAACAGGGCCCCTACAATGAGCAGTTCTTC. This chain uses TRBV5-6 with TRBJ2-1; a possible D gene is TRBD1 (6 bases). This CDR3 is 14 amino acids long. V dropped 4 bases and J dropped 2 bases, with 10 bases sitting between them. CDR1 and CDR2 (germline): SGHDT, YYEEEE.

V is TRBV19 and J is TRBJ2-1, with 9 bases that match TRBD1. CDR3 length: 16 amino acids. With V trimmed by 1 base and J by 9 bases, 10 bases remained unmatched. Germline CDR1 reads LNHDA; CDR2 reads SQIVND (reference sequence). CDR3 DNA sequence: TGTGCCAGTAGTATAGTGGCGGGACAGGGAATCGGTGAGCAGTTCTTC. Protein: CASSIVAGQGIGEQFF.

The V and J genes are TRBV7-9 and TRBJ2-2; D is undetermined. The CDR3 runs 12 residues. V lost 4 bases and J lost 7, with 7 bases in between. CDR1 and CDR2 (germline): SEHNR, FQNEAQ (reference sequence). CDR3 amino acids: CASSSIDGELFF. CDR3 nucleotides: TGTGCCAGCAGCTCGATCGACGGGGAGCTGTTTTTT.

J is TRBJ2-5 and V is TRBV5-1; tentative D call: TRBD2 (6 bases). The CDR3 spans 14 residues. V dropped 2 bases and J dropped 5 bases, with 13 bases sitting between them. CDR1 SGHRS and CDR2 YFSETQ come from the germline V gene. DNA of the CDR3: TGCGCCAGCAGCTTTTTAGTGGGGGGTGAGACCCAGTACTTC. This codes for CASSFLVGGETQYF. Full variable domain (rest looked up from reference TRBV5-1 and TRBJ2-5): KAGVTQTPRYLIKTRGQQVTLSCSPISGHRSVSWYQQTPGQGLQFLFEYFSETQRNKGNFPGRFSGRQFSNSRSEMNVSTLELGDSALYLCASSFLVGGETQYFGPGTRLLVL.

The DNA for the CDR3 is TGTGCCAGCAGCTCATCATCGGGCTCTAACACAGATACGCAGTATTTT. It yields the protein CASSSSSGSNTDTQYF. This chain uses TRBV7-2 with TRBJ2-3; D is unresolved. CDR1 SGHTA and CDR2 FQGNSA come from the germline V gene. V shed 4 bases and J shed 2 bases, with 16 bases lying between them. The CDR3 totals 16 residues.

The DNA of the CDR3 is TGCGCCAGCAGCCAAGACTTTTCCGGGACAGGGGGTGAAAAACTGTTTTTT. Protein sequence: CASSQDFSGTGGEKLFF. The V call is TRBV4-1, the J call TRBJ1-4, with 11 bases matching TRBD1. The CDR3 is 17 residues long. After removal of 0 bases from V and 7 bases from J, the junction contained 7 bases not matched to a gene. CDR1 and CDR2 (germline): MGHRA, YSYEKL.

The rearrangement links TRBV19 to TRBJ1-1, with 7 bases lining up with TRBD1. The trim removed 3 bases at V and 10 bases at J, leaving 20 bases unmatched. Germline CDR1 reads LNHDA; CDR2 reads SQIVND (reference sequence). CDR3 size: 17 residues. The CDR3 reads CASSINRPRDSGLLAFF. In DNA form, the CDR3 reads TGTGCCAGTAGTATCAACCGCCCCAGGGACAGCGGCTTGCTAGCTTTCTTT.

V gene TRBV2 combines with J gene TRBJ1-2, with 7 positions matching TRBD1. The CDR3 has 13 residues. Per the germline V gene, CDR1 is SNHLY and CDR2 is FYNNEI. The V segment lost 3 bases and the J segment 7 bases; nucleotides outside the gene matches: 5. The CDR3 reads CASSDRGSSGYTF. In DNA form, the CDR3 reads TGTGCCAGCAGTGACAGGGGGAGCTCTGGCTACACCTTC.

Notes on this clone: Within the sample, other DNA sequences also encode this same CDR3. CDR3 residues: CASSLAGGPYEQYF. The CDR3 coding sequence is TGTGCCAGCAGCCTAGCGGGGGGTCCCTACGAGCAGTACTTC. This chain joins TRBV9 and TRBJ2-7; 11 bases map to TRBD2. This CDR3 has 14 residues. The germline V gene has CDR1 SGDLS and CDR2 YYNGEE. The trim removed 4 bases at V and 2 bases at J, leaving 2 bases unmatched. The full variable domain, completed using reference TRBV9 and TRBJ2-7, is DSGVTQTPKHLITATGQRVTLRCSPRSGDLSVYWYQQSLDQGLQFLIQYYNGEERAKGNILERFSAQQFPDLHSELNLSSLELGDSALYFCASSLAGGPYEQYFGPGTRLTVT.

The chain recombines TRBV4-1 with TRBJ1-5, with D possibly matching TRBD1 (5 bases). V dropped 0 bases and J dropped 9 bases, with 12 bases sitting between them. CDR3 size: 14 residues. The germline V gene has CDR1 MGHRA and CDR2 YSYEKL. CDR3 bases: TGCGCCAGCAGCCAAGATTCGGGGCCTGCGCCCCAGCATTTT. Protein product: CASSQDSGPAPQHF.